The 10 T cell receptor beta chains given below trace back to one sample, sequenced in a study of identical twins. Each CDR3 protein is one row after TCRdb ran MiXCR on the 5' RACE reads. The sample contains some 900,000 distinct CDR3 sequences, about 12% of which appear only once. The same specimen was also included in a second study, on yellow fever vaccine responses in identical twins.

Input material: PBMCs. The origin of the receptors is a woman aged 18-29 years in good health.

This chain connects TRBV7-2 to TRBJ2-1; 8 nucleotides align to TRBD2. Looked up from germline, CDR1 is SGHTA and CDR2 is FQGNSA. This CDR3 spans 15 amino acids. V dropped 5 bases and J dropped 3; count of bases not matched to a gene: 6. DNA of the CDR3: TGTGCCAGCAGCATTAGCGGGAATTACTACAATGAGCAGTTCTTC. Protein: CASSISGNYYNEQFF.

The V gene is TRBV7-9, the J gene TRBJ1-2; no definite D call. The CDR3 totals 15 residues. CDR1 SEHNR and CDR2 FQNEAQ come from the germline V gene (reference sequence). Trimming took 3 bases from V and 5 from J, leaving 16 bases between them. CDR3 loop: CASSFGQARRYGYTF. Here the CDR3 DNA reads TGTGCCAGCAGCTTCGGCCAGGCTAGGCGGTATGGCTACACCTTC.

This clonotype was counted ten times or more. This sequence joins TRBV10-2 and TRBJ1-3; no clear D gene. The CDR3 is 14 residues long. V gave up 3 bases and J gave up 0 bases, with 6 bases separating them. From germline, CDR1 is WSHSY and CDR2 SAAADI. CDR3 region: CASSEWDSGNTIYF. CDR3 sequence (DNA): TGCGCCAGCAGTGAATGGGACTCTGGAAACACCATATATTTT.

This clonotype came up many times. CDR3 protein: CATSDLSGSSYNEQFF. DNA for the CDR3: TGTGCCACCAGTGATTTGTCCGGGAGCTCCTACAATGAGCAGTTCTTC. The chain combines TRBV24-1 with TRBJ2-1; possible D gene TRBD2, 6 bases. The V and J ends lost 0 bases and 0 bases respectively, with 8 bases between them. The length of the CDR3 is 16 residues. CDR1 KGHDR and CDR2 SFDVKD come from the germline V gene.

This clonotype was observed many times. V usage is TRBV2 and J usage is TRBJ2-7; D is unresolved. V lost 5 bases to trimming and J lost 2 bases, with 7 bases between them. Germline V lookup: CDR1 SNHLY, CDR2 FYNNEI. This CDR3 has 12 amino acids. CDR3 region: CASSTHPYEQYV. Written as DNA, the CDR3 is TGTGCCAGCAGTACCCATCCCTACGAGCAGTACGTC.

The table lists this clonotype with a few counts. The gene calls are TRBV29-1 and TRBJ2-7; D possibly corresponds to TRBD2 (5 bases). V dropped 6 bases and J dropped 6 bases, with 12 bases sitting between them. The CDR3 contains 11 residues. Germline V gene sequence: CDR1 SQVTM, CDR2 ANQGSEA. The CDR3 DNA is TGCAGCGTCCGGGGTGCTGCCGAGCAGTACTTC. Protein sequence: CSVRGAAEQYF.

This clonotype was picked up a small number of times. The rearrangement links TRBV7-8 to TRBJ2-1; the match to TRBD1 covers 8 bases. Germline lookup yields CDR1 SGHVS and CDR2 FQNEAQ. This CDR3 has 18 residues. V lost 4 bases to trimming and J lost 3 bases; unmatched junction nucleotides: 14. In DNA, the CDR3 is TGTGCCAGCAGCTCGGAATTACAGGGGGTAATTTTCTACAATGAGCAGTTCTTC. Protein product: CASSSELQGVIFYNEQFF.

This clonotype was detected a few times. CDR3 region: CASRRSYSNQPQHF. CDR3 DNA: TGTGCCAGCAGACGGTCATATAGCAATCAGCCCCAGCATTTT. The gene calls are TRBV6-1 and TRBJ1-5; D uncertain. Trimming left V 6 bases short and J 0 bases short, with 9 bases between. The CDR3 sequence is 14 residues long. CDR1 and CDR2 (germline): MNHNS, SASEGT.

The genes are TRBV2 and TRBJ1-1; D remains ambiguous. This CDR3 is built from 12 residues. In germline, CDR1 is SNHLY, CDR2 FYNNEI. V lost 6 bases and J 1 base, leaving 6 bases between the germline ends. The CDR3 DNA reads TGTGCCAGCAGCAAAAAGAACACTGAAGCTTTCTTT. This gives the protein CASSKKNTEAFF.

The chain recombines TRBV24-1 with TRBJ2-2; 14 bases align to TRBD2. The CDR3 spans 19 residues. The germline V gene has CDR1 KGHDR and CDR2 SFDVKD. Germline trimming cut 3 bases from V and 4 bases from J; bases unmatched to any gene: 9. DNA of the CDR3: TGTGCCACCAGTGATCCGGGACTAGCGGGAGAGGTCCGCACCGGGGAGCTGTTTTTT. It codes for CATSDPGLAGEVRTGELFF.